These T cell receptor beta chains were read from a single sample in a study of cytomegalovirus exposure and HLA in healthy donors. Only in-frame clones appear in the TCRdb table, and some are missing; sequencing was by immunoSEQ multiplex PCR. The sample lists fewer than 250,000 clones, 80% to 90% occurring once. The sample was PBMCs. The origin of the receptors is a man aged 30 to 39 in good health and CMV-seronegative. The CDR3 runs from the conserved cysteine through the conserved F or W. A D gene is named only where the DNA matches it firmly. Size is stated for part of the rows, as once, few or many counts, or as a class when the clone is expanded.

DNA | CDR3 | V | D | size | J
TGTGCAAGTCGCTTAGCGTCTCTGACTGGCGGGAGGGCCAGAGAGACCCAGTACTTC | CASRLASLTGGRARETQYF | TRBV12-2 | . | . | TRBJ2-5
TGTGCCAGCTCACCAAGAGCCCCCAACCTGGACAGGGTCAACTACGAGCAGTACTTC | CASSPRAPNLDRVNYEQYF | TRBV18 | TRBD1 | . | TRBJ2-7
TGTGCCAGCAGCCGTGGGACTACCACCGGGGAGCTGTTTTTT | CASSRGTTTGELFF | TRBV7-9 | TRBD2 | . | TRBJ2-2
TGTGCCAGCAGCTTACCGTCCCTGGGGCGTATAAGCTCCTACAATGAGCAGTTCTTC | CASSLPSLGRISSYNEQFF | TRBV11-2 | . | few | TRBJ2-1
TGCGCCAGCAGCTTTAGCGGGGTGCGGAGGGATGAGCAGTTCTTC | CASSFSGVRRDEQFF | TRBV5-1 | TRBD2 | few | TRBJ2-1
TGTGCCAGCTCACCACCGATGGGACAGGGTGGCAATCAGCCCCAGCATTTT | CASSPPMGQGGNQPQHF | TRBV18 | TRBD1 | . | TRBJ1-5
TGCAGCGTTGAAGGGCTAGAGGTGTCGTCGGGAGTAATATCCTACAATGAGCAGTTCTTC | CSVEGLEVSSGVISYNEQFF | TRBV29-1 | . | . | TRBJ2-1
TGCAGCGTTGAAACGACTATGGGGGATACGCAGTATTTT | CSVETTMGDTQYF | TRBV29-1 | . | . | TRBJ2-3
TGTGCCAGCCGGGGTTTAACTTGGTATTCGACGTACACTGAAGCTTTCTTT | CASRGLTWYSTYTEAFF | TRBV27 | . | . | TRBJ1-1
TGTGCCAGCAGTTTATCGGGGACAGGGGTCACCGGGGAGCTGTTTTTT | CASSLSGTGVTGELFF | TRBV27 | TRBD1 | . | TRBJ2-2
TGTGCCAGCAGGCCCGGACAGGGGACTGAAGCTTTCTTT | CASRPGQGTEAFF | TRBV28 | TRBD1 | . | TRBJ1-1
TGTACCAGCAGCTTATGGAGGGAGTCGAACAATGAGCAGTTCTTC | CTSSLWRESNNEQFF | TRBV7-8 | . | . | TRBJ2-1
TGCGCCAGCAGCTTGACAGGGGTCTCTGAAGCTTTCTTT | CASSLTGVSEAFF | TRBV5-1 | TRBD1 | . | TRBJ1-1
TGTGCCAGCAGCCAACCCTCTGACAGGGGGTACTACGAGCAGTACTTC | CASSQPSDRGYYEQYF | TRBV4-2 | TRBD1 | . | TRBJ2-7
TGTGCCAGCAGTTTAGTTTGGGGGACACTCTCTGAAGCTTTCTTT | CASSLVWGTLSEAFF | TRBV28 | . | . | TRBJ1-1
TGTGCCAGCAGCTTGGGGAGCTCCTATAATTCACCCCTCCACTTT | CASSLGSSYNSPLHF | TRBV5-6 | . | . | TRBJ1-6
TGTGCCAGCACCCGGAACAGTAACGCTGAAGCTTTCTTT | CASTRNSNAEAFF | TRBV7-9 | . | . | TRBJ1-1
TGTGCCAGCAGCGTACGGTTAGGACAGCTCTACGAGCAGTACTTC | CASSVRLGQLYEQYF | TRBV9 | . | . | TRBJ2-7
TGCGCCAGCAGCCAAGGGAGCGGGGAATGGAATGAGCAGTTCTTC | CASSQGSGEWNEQFF | TRBV4-1 | TRBD2 | . | TRBJ2-1
TGTGCCAGCAGCTTAGGCGGAGGGGTTGGACAGGGCGTGGGTGGCTACACCTTC | CASSLGGGVGQGVGGYTF | TRBV13 | TRBD1 | . | TRBJ1-2
TGTGCCAGTACTTCCAAAGTCGGGGAAGAGACCCAGTACTTC | CASTSKVGEETQYF | TRBV27 | . | . | TRBJ2-5
TGTGCCAGCAGCGGCGACAGGGGCGACGAGCAGTACTTC | CASSGDRGDEQYF | TRBV7-8 | TRBD1 | . | TRBJ2-7
TGTGCCAGCAGCTTAGAACTAGACTACGAGCAGTACTTC | CASSLELDYEQYF | TRBV7-8 | . | . | TRBJ2-7
TGCAGCGGGAATACAGTCTCTGGAAACACCATATATTTT | CSGNTVSGNTIYF | TRBV29-1 | . | . | TRBJ1-3
TGCGCCAGCAGTCAAACGACTGACTATCCCTTATACGAGCAGTACTTC | CASSQTTDYPLYEQYF | TRBV23-1 | . | . | TRBJ2-7
TGTGCCAGCAGCTTGGGCAGCCCAGGCACCGGGGAGCTGTTTTTT | CASSLGSPGTGELFF | TRBV7-9 | . | once | TRBJ2-2
TGTGCCAGCAGCTTAGTGAATCTAGGTTACAATGAGCAGTTCTTC | CASSLVNLGYNEQFF | TRBV11-2 | . | . | TRBJ2-1
TGTGCCAGCAGCTTGGCCGGAGGGACAGGGGCGCGGGATACGCAGTATTTT | CASSLAGGTGARDTQYF | TRBV7-2 | TRBD1 | . | TRBJ2-3
TGTGCCAGCCTAGAGCTCGGACTAGCTGTCGAGCAGTACTTC | CASLELGLAVEQYF | TRBV6-1 | TRBD2 | . | TRBJ2-7
TGTGCCAGCACCCGCAGGGAGGAGCTCGAAAAACTGTTTTTT | CASTRREELEKLFF | TRBV28 | . | . | TRBJ1-4
TGTGCCAGCAGAAACACCCTAGTTTCTAGCACAGATACGCAGTATTTT | CASRNTLVSSTDTQYF | TRBV6-6 | . | . | TRBJ2-3
TGTGCCAGCAGTTCCTCCGACAGAGGCTACACCTTC | CASSSSDRGYTF | TRBV28 | . | . | TRBJ1-2
TGTGCCAGCAGCTTAGATCTACGGTATGGCTACACCTTC | CASSLDLRYGYTF | TRBV11-2 | . | . | TRBJ1-2
TGTGCCACCAGCAGAGATAAACCCCTAGCGGGCCGCACAGATACGCAGTATTTT | CATSRDKPLAGRTDTQYF | TRBV15 | TRBD2 | once | TRBJ2-3
TGTGCATCCCGCGACAGGGATCGACAGCCCCAGCATTTT | CASRDRDRQPQHF | TRBV19 | TRBD1 | once | TRBJ1-5
TGCGCCAGCAGCGCGGGACTAGCGGGGGACCAACAAGAGACCCAGTACTTC | CASSAGLAGDQQETQYF | TRBV5-1 | TRBD2 | . | TRBJ2-5
TGTGCCAGCAGTGAAATCAGGGTGGGAACTGAAGCTTTCTTT | CASSEIRVGTEAFF | TRBV6-1 | . | . | TRBJ1-1
TGTGCCAGCAGCTCATATAGGGGACTTAACTATGGCTACACCTTC | CASSSYRGLNYGYTF | TRBV7-9 | . | . | TRBJ1-2
TGTGCCAGCAGTGCGGGGGACAGGGGGAGAGCTAATGAAAAACTGTTTTTT | CASSAGDRGRANEKLFF | TRBV28 | TRBD1 | . | TRBJ1-4